The 27 T cell receptor beta chains listed next were all sequenced from one sample in a study of blood T cells in healthy people across ages. Together with a sample-barcoded 5' primer, a J-beta primer mix was included in a second PCR lasting about 6 to 11 cycles. TCRdb reprocessed the 5' RACE reads with MiXCR, giving one entry per CDR3 protein. This sample has about 700,000 distinct CDR3 sequences, with about 30% found just once. Material: blood. These receptors came from a woman of 80 years or more in good health.

With respect to this clonotype: One base away lies a much larger clone, so this may be a sequencing read error. The chain joins TRBV21-1 to TRBJ2-1. TRBV21-1 is a pseudogene segment. This CDR3 is 14 amino acids long. CDR3: CASPKADSHNEQFF. DNA of the CDR3: TGTGCCAGCCCAAAGGCTGACTCCCACAATGAGCAGTTCTTC.

This clonotype was seen at least ten times. The rearrangement uses TRBV30 and TRBJ2-3; no clear D. V lost 5 bases and J lost 3, with 15 bases in between. The length of the CDR3 is 14 residues. From germline, CDR1 is GTSNPN and CDR2 SVGIG (reference sequence). The CDR3 DNA reads as TGTGCCTGGCAAAGTCCGGGCCCTACAGATACGCAGTATTTT. Residues: CAWQSPGPTDTQYF.

This chain uses TRBV29-1 with TRBJ2-5; the match to TRBD2 covers 15 bases. V trimming: 4 bases; J trimming: 5 bases; junction bases outside the gene matches: 2. The CDR3 has 14 amino acids. Per the germline V gene, CDR1 is SQVTM and CDR2 is ANQGSEA. As DNA, the CDR3 is TGCAGCGTTGCAGGGACTAGCGGGAGGGAGACCCAGTACTTC. Translating it yields CSVAGTSGRETQYF.

The chain joins TRBV18 to TRBJ2-1; D ambiguous. The J call is doubtful: the DNA matches TRBJ2-7 better. Germline-derived CDR1 and CDR2 are KGHSH and LQKENI. This CDR3 comprises 12 residues. CDR3 bases: TGTGCCAGCTCACCAATTCACAATGAGCAGTACTTC. As protein: CASSPIHNEQYF.

This clonotype was seen only a few times. V usage is TRBV15 and J usage is TRBJ2-3; D might be TRBD1 or TRBD2, each matching 5 bases. Germline V gene data show CDR1 as LNHNV and CDR2 as YYDKDF (reference sequence). The CDR3 is 16 amino acids. The V and J ends lost 0 bases and 2 bases respectively, with 12 bases between them. CDR3 sequence (DNA): TGTGCCACCAGCAGAGATCCCGGGACCCCCACAGATACGCAGTATTTT. Translated, it gives CATSRDPGTPTDTQYF.

This clonotype has a count of ten or more. The rearrangement links TRBV5-6 to TRBJ1-6; no clear D. This CDR3 has 12 amino acids. The V and J ends lost 2 bases and 8 bases respectively, with 5 bases between them. The germline gives CDR1 SGHDT, CDR2 YYEEEE. Written as DNA, the CDR3 is TGTGCCAGCAGCTTATCGTATTCACCCCTCCACTTT. It specifies CASSLSYSPLHF. Based on the CDR3 plus reference TRBV5-6 and TRBJ1-6, the full variable domain is DAGVTQSPTHLIKTRGQQVTLRCSPKSGHDTVSWYQQALGQGPQFIFQYYEEEERQRGNFPDRFSGHQFPNYSSELNVNALLLGDSALYLCASSLSYSPLHFGNGTRLTVT.

The sample holds one count of this clonotype. Its ends do not fully match the called genes, so a read error is possible. The CDR3 nucleotides are TGCGCCAGCAGCCAATCCAGGGAGACTGGGGCCAACGTCCTGACGTTC. Translating it yields CASSQSRETGANVLTF. V is TRBV4-3 and J is TRBJ2-6, with D perhaps TRBD1 or TRBD2 (5 bases each). Germline CDR1 reads LGHNA; CDR2 reads YSLEER. The CDR3 is 16 residues long.

In its sample, this clonotype was seen many times. This rearrangement joins TRBV9 to TRBJ2-5; D may be TRBD2 (6 bases). This CDR3 is 15 amino acids long. Germline CDR1 is SGDLS and CDR2 is YYNGEE. Between the trimmed V and J ends, which lost 0 bases and 3 bases, there was a span of 12 bases. CDR3 DNA sequence: TGTGCCAGCAGCGTAGAGGGGACTCCTAAAGAGACCCAGTACTTC. This codes for CASSVEGTPKETQYF.

At least ten counts were recorded for this clonotype. This chain joins TRBV5-1 and TRBJ2-7; 8 positions agree with TRBD1. This CDR3 has 14 residues. Germline CDR1 and CDR2: SGHRS and YFSETQ. V lost 4 bases, J lost 5 bases, and 8 bases stayed unmatched. The CDR3 DNA follows: TGCGCCAGCAGCACGGACAGGGCCCTCGACGAGCAGTACTTC. It specifies CASSTDRALDEQYF.

The genes are TRBV29-1 and TRBJ2-3; 8 bases fit TRBD2. CDR1 and CDR2 from the germline V gene are SQVTM and ANQGSEA. Unmatched junction bases numbered 13, after V lost 7 bases and J lost 4 bases. The CDR3 extends over 15 amino acids. This CDR3 is CSAHSSGGRADTQYF. The CDR3 nucleotides are TGCAGCGCACATTCGAGCGGGGGTAGGGCAGATACGCAGTATTTT.

At least ten counts were recorded for this clonotype. The rearrangement uses TRBV20-1 and TRBJ2-5; D gene ambiguous. V lost 2 bases and J lost 3, with 10 bases in between. CDR1 is DFQATT, CDR2 SNEGSKA, per germline (reference sequence). This CDR3 has 13 amino acids. This CDR3 reads CSARPAVKETQYF. CDR3 bases: TGCAGTGCTAGACCTGCCGTGAAAGAGACCCAGTACTTC.

The chain joins TRBV3-1 to TRBJ1-1; perhaps TRBD1 as D (6 bases). The germline CDR1 and CDR2 sequences are LGHDT and YNNKEL (reference sequence). With 4 bases removed from V and 4 bases from J, the gap between germline ends came to 13 bases. The CDR3 sequence is 14 residues long. CDR3 protein: CASSRALGGTEAFF. CDR3 bases: TGTGCCAGCAGCCGCGCCTTAGGGGGCACTGAAGCTTTCTTT.

This clonotype was observed many times. The chain combines TRBV5-4 with TRBJ2-6; the D is unclear. The V gene lost 3 bases and the J gene lost 0 bases, with 10 bases spanning the gap. Germline assignment: CDR1 SGHNT and CDR2 YYREEE (reference sequence). The CDR3 is made up of 16 amino acids. CDR3 sequence (DNA): TGTGCCAGCAGCTGGCTAACCGTCTCTGGGGCCAACGTCCTGACTTTC. As protein: CASSWLTVSGANVLTF.

This clonotype was recorded a few times. The V call is TRBV6-2 or TRBV6-3, the J call TRBJ1-2; 8 nucleotides agree with TRBD1. The CDR3 runs 12 residues. CDR1 MNHEY and CDR2 SVGEGT come from the germline V gene. V was pared by 8 bases and J by 2 bases, with 1 base of the junction left unmatched. The CDR3 bases are TGTGCCAGCGGGGACAGGAACTATGGCTACACCTTC. This encodes CASGDRNYGYTF.

V usage is TRBV7-6 and J usage is TRBJ1-1, with 7 bases fitting TRBD1. Per germline, CDR1 SGHVS and CDR2 FNYEAQ. The CDR3 is 15 amino acids. Trimming removed 5 bases from V and 3 bases from J; junction bases left unmatched: 9. For the CDR3, the DNA is TGTGCCAGCAGCCTATACAGGGGTGAGGACACTGAAGCTTTCTTT. Its protein product is CASSLYRGEDTEAFF.

This clonotype was seen many times. The rearrangement links TRBV20-1 to TRBJ1-5, with 7 bases lining up with TRBD1. The V segment lost 3 bases and the J segment 6 bases; nucleotides outside the gene matches: 5. Germline V lookup: CDR1 DFQATT, CDR2 SNEGSKA (reference sequence). The CDR3 consists of 13 residues. In DNA form, the CDR3 reads TGCAGTGCTAGGTCCCAGGGGGGTCAGCCCCAGCATTTT. Translating gives CSARSQGGQPQHF.

The chain couples TRBV7-3 to TRBJ2-1; 7 bases line up with TRBD2. The J segment lost 7 bases and the V segment lost 5 bases, leaving 20 bases of the junction unmatched. CDR3 length: 18 residues. The germline gives CDR1 SGHTA, CDR2 FQGTGA. The CDR3 DNA follows: TGTGCCAGCAGCCAAAGAGGAGGGAATGGCGGGAGCTCTAATGAGCAGTTCTTC. The encoded protein is CASSQRGGNGGSSNEQFF.

Many counts were recorded for this clonotype. The V gene is TRBV12-3 or TRBV12-4, the J gene TRBJ2-1; the D gene could be TRBD1 or TRBD2 (6 bases each). This CDR3 is 11 amino acids long. V lost 5 bases to trimming and J lost 14 bases, with 13 bases between them. CDR3 region: CASSGGQGEFF. CDR3 DNA sequence: TGTGCCAGCAGTGGGGGGCAGGGAGAGTTCTTC.

This clonotype was detected once. One junction end does not reproduce the germline sequence, and a read error may be involved. The chain recombines TRBV4-3 with TRBJ2-5, with D perhaps TRBD2 (5 bases). CDR3 length: 14 amino acids. Germline CDR1 LGHNA, CDR2 YSLEER. The CDR3 region is CASSRAGVQGTQYF. For the CDR3, the DNA is TGCGCCAGCAGCAGAGCCGGGGTCCAAGGGACCCAGTACTTC.

There are many counts of this clonotype. The chain recombines TRBV6-6 with TRBJ1-1, with D possibly matching TRBD1 (6 bases). CDR1 and CDR2 (germline): MNHNY, SVGAGI (reference sequence). The CDR3 spans 14 residues. Trimming pared 2 bases from V and 3 bases from J, leaving 10 bases between. CDR3 protein: CASSYKGGDTEAFF. CDR3 bases: TGTGCCAGCAGTTACAAGGGGGGAGACACTGAAGCTTTCTTT.

J is TRBJ1-1 and V is TRBV20-1; tentative D call: TRBD1 (6 bases). Germline loops: CDR1 DFQATT, CDR2 SNEGSKA (reference sequence). The CDR3 spans 15 residues. The ends were cut back, 3 bases at V and 3 bases at J, with 17 bases in the middle. The CDR3: CSASRGGREDTEAFF. The CDR3 DNA reads TGCAGTGCTAGTAGAGGGGGGAGAGAGGACACTGAAGCTTTCTTT.

The CDR3 coding sequence is TGTGCCAGCAGCCAACCACAGGGTGAGTCAGGGAACACTGAAGCTTTCTTT. Residues: CASSQPQGESGNTEAFF. The rearrangement joins TRBV3-1 to TRBJ1-1, with D possibly matching TRBD1 (6 bases). CDR3 length: 17 residues. V gave up 2 bases and J gave up 1 base, with 17 bases separating them. CDR1 is LGHDT and CDR2 is YNNKEL in the germline V gene (reference sequence).

The table lists this clonotype with many counts. The chain joins TRBV7-9 to TRBJ2-7; D not resolved. CDR1 SEHNR and CDR2 FQNEAQ come from the germline V gene (reference sequence). The CDR3 is made up of 14 amino acids. Trimming left V 5 bases short and J 3 bases short, with 14 bases between. CDR3 amino acids: CASSTDGPFYEQYF. CDR3 DNA: TGTGCCAGCAGCACGGATGGACCTTTCTACGAGCAGTACTTC.

The sample holds many counts of this clonotype. The DNA of the CDR3 is TGTGCCAGCAACGACAGGGGGACTCAGCCCCAGCATTTT. Translated: CASNDRGTQPQHF. This chain uses TRBV6-6 with TRBJ1-5; 9 bases line up with TRBD1. This CDR3 comprises 13 residues. The ends lost 7 bases at V and 6 bases at J; junction bases unmatched: 4. Germline V gives CDR1 MNHNY, CDR2 SVGAGI (reference sequence).

The chain joins TRBV20-1 to TRBJ2-1, with a possible D match to TRBD2 (6 bases). The V end was cut by 0 bases, the J end by 0 bases, with 9 bases between. CDR3 length: 15 amino acids. Germline CDR1 reads DFQATT; CDR2 reads SNEGSKA (reference sequence). CDR3: CSARDRRGSYNEQFF. In DNA, the CDR3 is TGCAGTGCTAGAGATCGGCGGGGCTCCTACAATGAGCAGTTCTTC.

This clonotype was detected ten times or more. This chain links TRBV10-3 with TRBJ1-1, with TRBD1 as a possible D gene (5 bases). The CDR3 length is 14 residues. The V gene's germline CDR1 is ENHRY and CDR2 SYGVKD. V shed 6 bases and J shed 6 bases, with 17 bases lying between them. The CDR3 DNA reads TGTGCCATCAGCTCCGGGACCCTAGGACCTGAAGCTTTCTTT. Residues: CAISSGTLGPEAFF.

This clonotype was counted between two and nine times. The chain joins TRBV7-9 to TRBJ1-4, with D hard to call. V was pared by 6 bases and J by 7 bases, with 12 bases between. There are 13 residues in the CDR3. CDR1 is SEHNR and CDR2 is FQNEAQ in the germline V gene (reference sequence). The CDR3 DNA sequence: TGTGCCAGCAGACTATCGGGGAGTGAAAAACTGTTTTTT. Protein product: CASRLSGSEKLFF.